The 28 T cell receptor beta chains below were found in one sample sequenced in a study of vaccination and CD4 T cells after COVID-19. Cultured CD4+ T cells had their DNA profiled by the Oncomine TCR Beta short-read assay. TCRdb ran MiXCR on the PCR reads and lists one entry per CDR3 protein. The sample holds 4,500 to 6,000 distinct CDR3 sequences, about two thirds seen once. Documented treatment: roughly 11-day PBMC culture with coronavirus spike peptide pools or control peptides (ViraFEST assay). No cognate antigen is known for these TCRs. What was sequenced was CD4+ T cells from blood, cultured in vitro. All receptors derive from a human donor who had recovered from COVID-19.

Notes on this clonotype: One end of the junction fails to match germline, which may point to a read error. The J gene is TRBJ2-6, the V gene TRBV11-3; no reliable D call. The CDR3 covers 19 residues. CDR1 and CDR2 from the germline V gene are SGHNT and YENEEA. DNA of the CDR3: TGTGCCGGCAGCCCGTACGACACTCGAGCTGTGGCTGGGGCCAACGTCCTGACTTTC. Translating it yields CAGSPYDTRAVAGANVLTF.

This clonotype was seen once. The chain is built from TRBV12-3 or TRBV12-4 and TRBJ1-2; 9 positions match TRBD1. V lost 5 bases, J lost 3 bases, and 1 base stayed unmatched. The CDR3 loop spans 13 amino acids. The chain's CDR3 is CASSRDRDYGYTF. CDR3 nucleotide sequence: TGTGCCAGCAGTCGGGACAGGGACTATGGCTACACCTTC.

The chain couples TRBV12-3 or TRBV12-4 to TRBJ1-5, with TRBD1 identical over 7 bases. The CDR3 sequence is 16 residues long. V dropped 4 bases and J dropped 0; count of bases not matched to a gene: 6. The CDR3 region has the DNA TGTGCCAGCAGTTGGGACAGCGGTTATAGCAATCAGCCCCAGCATTTT. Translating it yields CASSWDSGYSNQPQHF.

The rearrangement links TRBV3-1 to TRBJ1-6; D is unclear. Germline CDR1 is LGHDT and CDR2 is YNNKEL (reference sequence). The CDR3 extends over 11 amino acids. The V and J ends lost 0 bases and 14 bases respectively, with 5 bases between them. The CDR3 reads CASSQDRTLHF. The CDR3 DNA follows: TGTGCCAGCAGCCAAGACCGCACCCTCCACTTT.

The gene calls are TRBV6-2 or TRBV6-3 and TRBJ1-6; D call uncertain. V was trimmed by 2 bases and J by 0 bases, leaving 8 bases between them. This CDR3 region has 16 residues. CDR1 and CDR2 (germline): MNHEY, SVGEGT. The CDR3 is CASSYDRFSYNSPLHF. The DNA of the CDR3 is TGTGCCAGCAGTTACGACCGGTTCTCCTATAATTCACCCCTCCACTTT.

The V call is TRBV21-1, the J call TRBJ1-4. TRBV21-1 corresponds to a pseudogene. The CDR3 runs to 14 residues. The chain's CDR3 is CASGQCHSDEKLFF. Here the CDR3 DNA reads TGTGCCAGCGGCCAATGTCACAGCGATGAAAAACTGTTTTTT.

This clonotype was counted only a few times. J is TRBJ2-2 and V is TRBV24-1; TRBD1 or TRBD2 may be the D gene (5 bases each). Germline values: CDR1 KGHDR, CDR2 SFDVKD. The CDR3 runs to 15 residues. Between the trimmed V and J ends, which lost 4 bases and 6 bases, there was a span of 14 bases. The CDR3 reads CATSDPAGSAGELFF. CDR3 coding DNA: TGTGCCACCAGTGACCCTGCAGGGAGTGCCGGGGAGCTGTTTTTT.

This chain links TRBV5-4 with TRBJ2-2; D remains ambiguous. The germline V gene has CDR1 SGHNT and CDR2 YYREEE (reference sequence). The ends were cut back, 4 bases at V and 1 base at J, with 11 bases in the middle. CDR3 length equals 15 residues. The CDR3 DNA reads TGTGCCAGCAGCCGTAGGACGATGAACACCGGGGAGCTGTTTTTT. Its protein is CASSRRTMNTGELFF.

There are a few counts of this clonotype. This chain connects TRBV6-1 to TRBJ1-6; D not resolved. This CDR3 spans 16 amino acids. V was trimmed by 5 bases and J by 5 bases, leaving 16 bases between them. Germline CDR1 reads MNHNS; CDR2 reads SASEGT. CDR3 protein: CASSLLSIGNNSPLHF. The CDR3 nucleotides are TGTGCCAGCAGTCTCCTCTCAATCGGAAATAATTCACCCCTCCACTTT.

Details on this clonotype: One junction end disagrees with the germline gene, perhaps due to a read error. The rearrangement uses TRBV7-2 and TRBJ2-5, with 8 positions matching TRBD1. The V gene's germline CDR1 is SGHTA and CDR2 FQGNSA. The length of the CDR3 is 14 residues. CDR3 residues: CASSFRGREETQHF. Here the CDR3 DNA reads TGTGCCAGCAGCTTCAGGGGGCGCGAAGAGACCCAGCACTTC.

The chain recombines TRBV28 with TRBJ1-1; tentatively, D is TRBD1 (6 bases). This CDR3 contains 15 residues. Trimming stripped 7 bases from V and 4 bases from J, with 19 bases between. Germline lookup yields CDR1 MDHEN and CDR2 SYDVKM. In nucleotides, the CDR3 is TGTGCCAGCACACGGGGGGGGCAGGGTTCCACTGAAGCTTTCTTT. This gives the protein CASTRGGQGSTEAFF. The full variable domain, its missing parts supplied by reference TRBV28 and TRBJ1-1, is DVKVTQSSRYLVKRTGEKVFLECVQDMDHENMFWYRQDPGLGLRLIYFSYDVKMKEKGDIPEGYSVSREKKERFSLILESASTNQTSMYLCASTRGGQGSTEAFFGQGTRLTVV.

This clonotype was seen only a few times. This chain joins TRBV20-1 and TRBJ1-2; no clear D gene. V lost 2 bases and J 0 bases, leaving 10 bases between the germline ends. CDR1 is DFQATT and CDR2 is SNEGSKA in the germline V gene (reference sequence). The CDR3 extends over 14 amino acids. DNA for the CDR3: TGCAGTGCTAGAAAACCAGGAACTAACTATGGCTACACCTTC. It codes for CSARKPGTNYGYTF.

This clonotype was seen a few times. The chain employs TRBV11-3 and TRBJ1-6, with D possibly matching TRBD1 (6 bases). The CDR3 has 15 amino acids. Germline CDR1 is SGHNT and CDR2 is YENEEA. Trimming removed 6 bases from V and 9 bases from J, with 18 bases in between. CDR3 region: CASSFGTPRASPLHF. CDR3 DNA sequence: TGTGCCAGCAGTTTTGGGACACCTAGGGCTTCACCCCTCCACTTT.

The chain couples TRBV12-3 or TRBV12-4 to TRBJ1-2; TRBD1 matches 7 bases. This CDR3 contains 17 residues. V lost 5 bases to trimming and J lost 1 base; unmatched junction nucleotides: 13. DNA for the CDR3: TGTGCCAGCAGTCGCTCCTCCGGGACAGCGAATAACTATGGCTACACCTTC. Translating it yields CASSRSSGTANNYGYTF.

CDR3 nucleotide sequence: TGTGCCAGCAGTTACCGGACCTATGGCTACACCTTC. Its translation: CASSYRTYGYTF. The rearrangement uses TRBV12-3 or TRBV12-4 and TRBJ1-2; no definite D call. The length of the CDR3 is 12 residues. The ends were cut back, 4 bases at V and 4 bases at J, with 7 bases in the middle.

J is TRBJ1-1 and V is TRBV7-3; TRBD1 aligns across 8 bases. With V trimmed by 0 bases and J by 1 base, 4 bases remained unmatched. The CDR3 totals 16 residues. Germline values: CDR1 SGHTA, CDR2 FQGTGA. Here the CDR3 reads CASSLTDGQGNTEAFF. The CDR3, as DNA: TGTGCCAGCAGCTTAACGGACGGACAGGGGAACACTGAAGCTTTCTTT.

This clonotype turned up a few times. The CDR3 DNA is TGTGCCAGCAGGTTAGGGAATAGCAATCAGCCCCAGCATTTT. Its translation is CASRLGNSNQPQHF. V and J are TRBV2 and TRBJ1-5; the D is unclear. Germline V lookup: CDR1 SNHLY, CDR2 FYNNEI. The V and J ends lost 6 bases and 0 bases respectively, with 9 bases between them. The CDR3 contains 14 residues.

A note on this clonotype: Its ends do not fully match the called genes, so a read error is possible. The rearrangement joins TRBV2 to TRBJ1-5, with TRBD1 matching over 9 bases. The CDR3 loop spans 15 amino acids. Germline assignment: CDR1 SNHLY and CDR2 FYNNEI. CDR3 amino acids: CASTPGQGLNQPRHF. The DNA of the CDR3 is TGTGCCAGCACCCCGGGACAGGGCCTCAATCAGCCCCGGCATTTT.

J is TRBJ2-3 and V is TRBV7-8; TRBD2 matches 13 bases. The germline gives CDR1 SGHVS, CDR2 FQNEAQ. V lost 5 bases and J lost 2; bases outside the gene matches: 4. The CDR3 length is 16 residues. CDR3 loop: CASSRLAGGLTDTQYF. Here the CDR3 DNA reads TGTGCCAGCAGCCGACTAGCGGGGGGTCTCACAGATACGCAGTATTTT. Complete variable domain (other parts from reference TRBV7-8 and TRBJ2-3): GAGVSQSPRYKVAKRGQDVALRCDPISGHVSLFWYQQALGQGPEFLTYFQNEAQLDKSGLPSDRFFAERPEGSVSTLKIQRTQQEDSAVYLCASSRLAGGLTDTQYFGPGTRLTVL.

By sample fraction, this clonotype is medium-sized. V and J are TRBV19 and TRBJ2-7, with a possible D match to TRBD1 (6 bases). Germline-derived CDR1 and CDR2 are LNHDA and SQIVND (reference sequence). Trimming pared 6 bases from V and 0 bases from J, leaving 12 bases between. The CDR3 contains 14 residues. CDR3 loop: CASSNRASSYEQYF. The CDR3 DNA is TGTGCCAGTAGCAACAGGGCCTCCTCCTACGAGCAGTACTTC.

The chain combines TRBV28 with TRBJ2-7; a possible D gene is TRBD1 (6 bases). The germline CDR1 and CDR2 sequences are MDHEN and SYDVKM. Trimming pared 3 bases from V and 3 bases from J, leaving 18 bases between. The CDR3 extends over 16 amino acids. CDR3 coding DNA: TGTGCCAGCAGTTTCCACTACCTTGGACAGAGCTACGAGCAGTACTTC. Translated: CASSFHYLGQSYEQYF.

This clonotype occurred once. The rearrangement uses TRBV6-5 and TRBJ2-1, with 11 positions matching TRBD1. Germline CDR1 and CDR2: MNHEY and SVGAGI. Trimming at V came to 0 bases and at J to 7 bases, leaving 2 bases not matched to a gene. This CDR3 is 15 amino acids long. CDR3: CASSYSRDRGNEQFF. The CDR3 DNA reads TGTGCCAGCAGTTACTCGAGGGACAGGGGGAATGAGCAGTTCTTC.

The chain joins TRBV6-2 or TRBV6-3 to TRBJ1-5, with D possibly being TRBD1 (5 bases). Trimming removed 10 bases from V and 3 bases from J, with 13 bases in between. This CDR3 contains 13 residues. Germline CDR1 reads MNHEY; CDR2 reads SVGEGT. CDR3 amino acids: CATQGRDNQPQHF. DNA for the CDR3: TGTGCCACCCAGGGACGGGACAATCAGCCCCAGCATTTT.

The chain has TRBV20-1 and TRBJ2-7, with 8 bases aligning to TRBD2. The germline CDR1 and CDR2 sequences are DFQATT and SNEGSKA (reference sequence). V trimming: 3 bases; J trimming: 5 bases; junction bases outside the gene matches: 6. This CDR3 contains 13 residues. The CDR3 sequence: CSASSGSNDEQYF. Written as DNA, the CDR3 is TGCAGTGCTAGCAGCGGGAGTAACGACGAGCAGTACTTC.

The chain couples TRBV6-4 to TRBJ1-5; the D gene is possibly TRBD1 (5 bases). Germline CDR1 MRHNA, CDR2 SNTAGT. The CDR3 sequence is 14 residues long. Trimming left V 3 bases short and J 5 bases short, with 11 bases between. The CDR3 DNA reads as TGTGCCAGCAGTGAGTCGGGGGGGTATCAGCCCCAGCATTTT. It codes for CASSESGGYQPQHF.

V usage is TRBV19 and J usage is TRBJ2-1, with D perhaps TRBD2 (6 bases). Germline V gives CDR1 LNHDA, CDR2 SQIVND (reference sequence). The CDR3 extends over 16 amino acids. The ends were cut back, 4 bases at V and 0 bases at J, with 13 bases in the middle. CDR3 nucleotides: TGTGCCAGTAGTACCCGACTAGTCAGCTCCTACAATGAGCAGTTCTTC. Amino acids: CASSTRLVSSYNEQFF.

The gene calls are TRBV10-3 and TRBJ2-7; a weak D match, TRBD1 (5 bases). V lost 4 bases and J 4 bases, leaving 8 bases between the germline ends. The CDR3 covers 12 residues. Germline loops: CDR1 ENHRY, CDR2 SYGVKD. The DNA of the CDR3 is TGTGCCATCAGTGCGACAGAATACGAGCAGTACTTC. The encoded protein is CAISATEYEQYF.

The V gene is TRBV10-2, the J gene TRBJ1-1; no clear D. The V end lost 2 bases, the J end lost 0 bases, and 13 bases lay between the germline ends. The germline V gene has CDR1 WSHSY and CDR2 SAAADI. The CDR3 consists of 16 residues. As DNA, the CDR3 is TGCGCCAGCAGTGAGCCGCTTGGTCGGTTGAACACTGAAGCTTTCTTT. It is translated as CASSEPLGRLNTEAFF.